A single sample gave rise to the 6 T cell receptor beta chains below, sequenced in a study of cytomegalovirus exposure and HLA in healthy donors. Method: immunoSEQ multiplex PCR; TCRdb's copy keeps in-frame clones and lacks some. Here the sample spans 150,000 or so clones, roughly nine tenths being singletons. The specimen sequenced was PBMCs. These receptors came from a woman between 18 and 29 years old in good health and CMV-seropositive.

The V gene is TRBV5-4, the J gene TRBJ1-1, with 10 bases fitting TRBD1. V dropped 5 bases and J dropped 1; count of bases not matched to a gene: 5. The CDR3 contains 15 residues. Germline V gene sequence: CDR1 SGHNT, CDR2 YYREEE (reference sequence). The DNA for the CDR3 is TGTGCCAGCAGGGGGACAGGGGAGGGGAACACTGAAGCTTTCTTT. It specifies CASRGTGEGNTEAFF.

This clone was seen just once. V usage is TRBV30 and J usage is TRBJ1-6, with D uncertain. The ends were cut back, 3 bases at V and 0 bases at J, with 15 bases in the middle. This CDR3 comprises 17 residues. Germline V gives CDR1 GTSNPN, CDR2 SVGIG (reference sequence). The CDR3 protein is CAWRLRRLASYNSPLHF. In nucleotides, the CDR3 is TGTGCCTGGAGATTGAGACGCCTAGCCTCCTATAATTCACCCCTCCACTTT.

The chain uses TRBV5-1 and TRBJ2-2; TRBD2 matches 13 bases. Germline V lookup: CDR1 SGHRS, CDR2 YFSETQ. CDR3 size: 17 residues. Trimming took 0 bases from V and 5 from J; bases not matched to a gene: 4. The CDR3: CASSLGLAGGQTGELFF. In DNA form, the CDR3 reads TGCGCCAGCAGCTTGGGACTAGCGGGGGGCCAGACCGGGGAGCTGTTTTTT.

This chain joins TRBV10-3 and TRBJ1-4, with D possibly matching TRBD1 (5 bases). Trimming pared 3 bases from V and 2 bases from J, leaving 10 bases between. The CDR3 runs to 15 residues. Germline lookup yields CDR1 ENHRY and CDR2 SYGVKD. CDR3 residues: CAISDRVTTNEKLFF. CDR3 DNA: TGTGCCATCAGTGACAGGGTGACGACTAATGAAAAACTGTTTTTT.

The J gene is TRBJ1-4, the V gene TRBV18, with 7 bases identical to TRBD1. The J segment lost 3 bases and the V segment lost 6 bases, leaving 4 bases of the junction unmatched. Germline V gene sequence: CDR1 KGHSH, CDR2 LQKENI. The CDR3 runs to 14 residues. The CDR3 sequence is CASSPGQPNEKLFF. The CDR3 DNA reads TGTGCCAGCTCCCCGGGACAGCCTAATGAAAAACTGTTTTTT.

This clone was seen a few times. The chain recombines TRBV7-2 with TRBJ1-6; D unresolved. Germline assignment: CDR1 SGHTA and CDR2 FQGNSA. V lost 7 bases to trimming and J lost 7 bases, with 11 bases between them. The CDR3 length is 13 residues. The CDR3 reads CASTPGYNSPLHF. The CDR3 DNA is TGTGCCAGCACCCCGGGGTACAATTCACCCCTCCACTTT. Full variable domain (outside the CDR3, taken from reference TRBV7-2 and TRBJ1-6): GAGVSQSPSNKVTEKGKDVELRCDPISGHTALYWYRQSLGQGLEFLIYFQGNSAPDKSGLPSDRFSAERTGGSVSTLTIQRTQQEDSAVYLCASTPGYNSPLHFGNGTRLTVT.